These 24 T cell receptor beta chains were sequenced from one sample in a study of T cells in Graves' hyperthyroidism and ophthalmopathy. TCR beta CDR3 regions were amplified from RNA transcripts. Researchers ran a first-round RT-PCR on the TCR CDR3 using the HTBI primer set. Using its own MiXCR run on the multiplex PCR reads, TCRdb lists one record per CDR3 protein. The table includes roughly 280,000 distinct CDR3 sequences, approximately 17% detected once. What was sequenced was blood. The source is a woman aged 60-75 years with Graves' ophthalmopathy.

The chain carries TRBV7-9 and TRBJ2-3, with TRBD2 as a possible D gene (5 bases). Germline V gene lookup returns CDR1 SEHNR and CDR2 FQNEAQ (reference sequence). V lost 5 bases, J lost 12 bases, and 15 bases lay in between. CDR3 length: 12 amino acids. CDR3 residues: CASSPEGESQYF. The CDR3 DNA sequence: TGTGCCAGCAGCCCCGAGGGAGAGAGTCAGTATTTT.

This clonotype was seen many times. This sequence joins TRBV20-1 and TRBJ1-2, with D perhaps TRBD1 (6 bases). The V and J ends lost 2 bases and 8 bases respectively, with 15 bases between them. Germline V CDR1 and CDR2: DFQATT, SNEGSKA (reference sequence). This CDR3 is 13 amino acids long. The CDR3 bases are TGCAGTGCTAGAAACAGGGAGTTTGGGGGCTACACCTTC. Translation: CSARNREFGGYTF.

This clonotype came up a few times. The chain recombines TRBV4-3 with TRBJ2-2, with 8 bases lining up with TRBD2. Looked up from germline, CDR1 is LGHNA and CDR2 is YSLEER. This CDR3 is built from 15 residues. Unmatched junction bases numbered 6, after V lost 3 bases and J lost 6 bases. CDR3 nucleotide sequence: TGCGCCAGCAGCCAGTCTATAGCGGGGTCCGGGGAGCTGTTTTTT. It encodes CASSQSIAGSGELFF.

This clonotype was recorded at least ten times. The chain links TRBV7-8 to TRBJ1-1, with D maybe TRBD1 (5 bases). The CDR3 extends over 15 amino acids. V gave up 4 bases and J gave up 4 bases, with 16 bases separating them. Per germline, CDR1 SGHVS and CDR2 FQNEAQ. The CDR3 nucleotides are TGTGCCAGCAGCTCCAGCCCTCGGGGGGGCACTGAAGCTTTCTTT. Translating it yields CASSSSPRGGTEAFF.

This clonotype has just a few counts. The J gene is TRBJ1-2, the V gene TRBV7-2; no definite D call. Trimming removed 2 bases from V and 4 bases from J, with 11 bases in between. The CDR3 runs to 14 residues. In germline, CDR1 is SGHTA, CDR2 FQGNSA. Here the CDR3 DNA reads TGTGCCAGCAGCTTAAACGGCAGGAGCTATGGCTACACCTTC. As protein: CASSLNGRSYGYTF.

V gene TRBV27 combines with J gene TRBJ2-5, with no clear D. The V end lost 7 bases, the J end lost 2 bases, and 23 bases lay between the germline ends. CDR1 MNHEY and CDR2 SMNVEV come from the germline V gene (reference sequence). CDR3 length: 17 residues. This chain's CDR3 is CASKGPWHAGPQETQYF. DNA of the CDR3: TGTGCCAGCAAGGGCCCGTGGCATGCTGGACCTCAAGAGACCCAGTACTTC.

This chain uses TRBV18 with TRBJ2-7; D unclear. V was clipped by 0 bases and J by 5 bases, with 17 bases between them. The CDR3 runs to 16 residues. Looked up from germline, CDR1 is KGHSH and CDR2 is LQKENI. CDR3 sequence reads: CASSPPSSGQNHEQYF. DNA of the CDR3: TGTGCCAGCTCACCACCGTCGTCAGGCCAGAACCACGAGCAGTACTTC.

The chain is built from TRBV28 and TRBJ1-5; D perhaps matches TRBD1 (6 bases). V lost 4 bases to trimming and J lost 3 bases, with 16 bases between them. The length of the CDR3 is 16 residues. CDR1 and CDR2 from the germline V gene are MDHEN and SYDVKM. CDR3 DNA sequence: TGTGCCAGCAGTTACACCCGCGGGACACTCAATCAGCCCCAGCATTTT. Translating it yields CASSYTRGTLNQPQHF.

This clonotype was detected ten times or more. The J gene is TRBJ2-1, the V gene TRBV11-2; 11 bases are a match to TRBD2. V shed 3 bases and J 6 bases; nucleotides not matched to a gene: 7. The CDR3 is 16 residues long. The germline V gene has CDR1 SGHAT and CDR2 FQNNGV. As DNA, the CDR3 is TGTGCCAGCAGCTTTAGCGGGAGGGCCAGACCCAATGAGCAGTTCTTC. Its translation: CASSFSGRARPNEQFF. The full variable domain, in which reference TRBV11-2 and TRBJ2-1 provide the parts outside the CDR3, is EAGVAQSPRYKIIEKRQSVAFWCNPISGHATLYWYQQILGQGPKLLIQFQNNGVVDDSQLPKDRFSAERLKGVDSTLKIQPAKLEDSAVYLCASSFSGRARPNEQFFGPGTRLTVL.

The CDR3 DNA reads as TGCAGTGCTAGAGTTGGGCCATATCACCAAGAGACCCAGTACTTC. It yields the protein CSARVGPYHQETQYF. V is TRBV20-1 and J is TRBJ2-5; D not resolved. Trimming removed 1 base at V and 0 bases at J, with 12 bases between. From germline, CDR1 is DFQATT and CDR2 SNEGSKA (reference sequence). This CDR3 spans 15 amino acids.

The chain links TRBV6-6 to TRBJ1-2; 8 nucleotides agree with TRBD1. The CDR3 has 16 amino acids. The V segment lost 0 bases and the J segment 6 bases; nucleotides outside the gene matches: 9. CDR1 and CDR2 (germline): MNHNY, SVGAGI (reference sequence). CDR3 nucleotides: TGTGCCAGCAGTTACTCCCGACAGGGGCCGGGCGATGGCTACACCTTC. Translated: CASSYSRQGPGDGYTF.

This clonotype was picked up a small number of times. The chain carries TRBV10-3 and TRBJ2-7; weak D call: TRBD2 (6 bases). The CDR3 contains 14 residues. With 9 bases removed from V and 0 bases from J, the gap between germline ends came to 15 bases. Germline V gene sequence: CDR1 ENHRY, CDR2 SYGVKD. The CDR3 here is CAIAGTGSSYEQYF. CDR3 bases: TGTGCCATTGCCGGGACCGGGAGCTCCTACGAGCAGTACTTC.

This clonotype was seen repeatedly, ten times or more. The genes are TRBV20-1 and TRBJ1-5, with D hard to call. The CDR3 sequence is 14 residues long. The V end lost 3 bases, the J end lost 0 bases, and 9 bases lay between the germline ends. In germline, CDR1 is DFQATT, CDR2 SNEGSKA (reference sequence). CDR3 in DNA: TGCAGTGCTAGGACGTATCCTAGCAATCAGCCCCAGCATTTT. It translates to CSARTYPSNQPQHF.

This rearrangement joins TRBV4-2 to TRBJ2-7; D is unresolved. The CDR3 has 16 residues. Germline CDR1 is LGHNA and CDR2 is YNFKEQ. V lost 1 base and J lost 3, with 16 bases in between. The CDR3 coding sequence is TGTGCCAGCAGCCAAGGGTGGGGAAACTCACTCTACGAGCAGTACTTC. As protein: CASSQGWGNSLYEQYF.

There are many counts of this clonotype. The rearrangement joins TRBV7-2 to TRBJ2-7; 13 bases map to TRBD2. CDR1 is SGHTA, CDR2 FQGNSA, per germline. The trim removed 4 bases at V and 5 bases at J, leaving 5 bases unmatched. CDR3 length: 15 amino acids. CDR3: CASSSTSGRWNEQYF. The DNA for the CDR3 is TGTGCCAGCAGCTCGACTAGCGGGAGGTGGAACGAGCAGTACTTC.

The table lists this clonotype with a few counts. The chain joins TRBV5-8 to TRBJ1-2, with D tentatively TRBD1 (5 bases). The length of the CDR3 is 15 residues. Germline V lookup: CDR1 SGHTS, CDR2 YDEGEE. The ends were cut back, 0 bases at V and 2 bases at J, with 11 bases in the middle. The CDR3: CASSLAGGSNYGYTF. The DNA of the CDR3 is TGTGCCAGCAGCTTGGCGGGGGGATCGAACTATGGCTACACCTTC.

This clonotype was counted at least ten times. The chain employs TRBV6-2 or TRBV6-3 and TRBJ1-4; tentatively, D is TRBD1 (5 bases). The CDR3 totals 15 residues. Trimming left V 1 base short and J 7 bases short, with 13 bases between. Germline CDR1 MNHEY, CDR2 SVGEGT. The DNA of the CDR3 is TGTGCCAGCAGTTACTTTCAGGGCCGGGCTGAAAAACTGTTTTTT. It translates to CASSYFQGRAEKLFF.

This clonotype has just a few counts. This chain connects TRBV7-2 to TRBJ1-1, with D hard to call. The V gene lost 3 bases and the J gene lost 8 bases, with 13 bases spanning the gap. This CDR3 is built from 13 residues. Germline CDR1 reads SGHTA; CDR2 reads FQGNSA. The CDR3 DNA follows: TGTGCCAGCAGCTTGGCCCGAAAGGCAGAAGCTTTCTTT. Its translation: CASSLARKAEAFF.

This clonotype has a handful of counts. CDR3 residues: CASSSALGLQETQYF. The CDR3 DNA is TGTGCCAGCAGTTCAGCCCTCGGTCTCCAAGAGACCCAGTACTTC. The chain couples TRBV6-1 to TRBJ2-5; D is ambiguous. The CDR3 contains 15 residues. Trimming took 5 bases from V and 1 from J, leaving 14 bases between them. The germline V gene has CDR1 MNHNS and CDR2 SASEGT.

Points on this clonotype: A much larger clone differs from this one at a single base, so this may be a read error. Here the CDR3 reads CSASRGSRDEKLFF. In DNA form, the CDR3 reads TGCAGTGCTAGTAGGGGGAGTCGGGATGAAAAACTGTTTTTT. This chain joins TRBV20-1 and TRBJ1-4, with D possibly TRBD1 on 6 matching bases. The CDR3 is made up of 14 amino acids. Germline V CDR1 and CDR2: DFQATT, SNEGSKA (reference sequence). Trimming left V 3 bases short and J 6 bases short, with 14 bases between.

This clonotype was recorded at least ten times. The rearrangement links TRBV18 to TRBJ2-1; D is possibly TRBD2 (5 bases). Trimming removed 6 bases at V and 10 bases at J, with 10 bases between. Germline assignment: CDR1 KGHSH and CDR2 LQKENI. The CDR3 consists of 11 residues. This CDR3 reads CASSKGVEQFF. For the CDR3, the DNA is TGTGCCAGCTCCAAGGGAGTAGAGCAGTTCTTC.

The chain couples TRBV20-1 to TRBJ1-1; D may be TRBD1 (5 bases). This CDR3 spans 12 amino acids. From germline, CDR1 is DFQATT and CDR2 SNEGSKA (reference sequence). CDR3 loop: CRSGARNTEAFF. CDR3 bases: TGCAGGTCCGGGGCCAGGAACACTGAAGCTTTCTTT.

Many counts were recorded for this clonotype. The V call is TRBV7-9, the J call TRBJ2-5; 9 nucleotides line up with TRBD1. The CDR3 length is 14 residues. Germline values: CDR1 SEHNR, CDR2 FQNEAQ (reference sequence). J was trimmed by 5 bases and V by 5 bases; bases with no gene match: 6. The CDR3 DNA follows: TGTGCCAGCAGCCGAGGGACAGGGCGGGAGACCCAGTACTTC. Its translation is CASSRGTGRETQYF.

This clonotype was seen repeatedly, ten times or more. This chain links TRBV2 with TRBJ1-1, with unresolved D. Germline V gene data show CDR1 as SNHLY and CDR2 as FYNNEI. This CDR3 is 14 amino acids long. V lost 2 bases and J lost 0, with 7 bases in between. CDR3 DNA: TGTGCCAGCAGTGAACTGGGTATGAACACTGAAGCTTTCTTT. The encoded protein is CASSELGMNTEAFF.